Following are 7 T cell receptor beta chains from one sample sequenced in a study of graft-versus-host responses after intestinal transplantation. This table comes from immunoSEQ multiplex PCR, and its TCRdb copy is limited to in-frame clones, with some not included. The sample carries 60,000 to 80,000 clones, 90% recorded once. Their specific antigens are unknown. The sequencing here drew on unstimulated CD8+ T cells sorted from spleen or lymph node cells, taken before intestinal transplant. The receptors stem from a human donor who received an intestinal transplant.

This clone was counted once. The rearrangement links TRBV7-9 to TRBJ1-1; possible D gene TRBD1, 5 bases. CDR1 and CDR2 (germline): SEHNR, FQNEAQ (reference sequence). There are 16 residues in the CDR3. The germline V and J ends were trimmed by 5 bases and 1 base, with 17 bases remaining between them. CDR3: CASSATPGYANTEAFF. CDR3 nucleotide sequence: TGTGCCAGCAGCGCTACTCCAGGGTACGCGAACACTGAAGCTTTCTTT.

The rearrangement joins TRBV9 to TRBJ2-1; TRBD2 matches at 7 bases. Trimming at V came to 2 bases and at J to 2 bases, leaving 4 bases not matched to a gene. Germline CDR1 reads SGDLS; CDR2 reads YYNGEE. This CDR3 has 15 residues. DNA for the CDR3: TGTGCCAGCAGCGTTTCTAGCGGCCCCTACAATGAGCAGTTCTTC. It translates to CASSVSSGPYNEQFF.

This chain's CDR3 is CASSPGTGAQDTQYF. DNA of the CDR3: TGCGCCAGCAGCCCCGGGACAGGGGCTCAAGATACGCAGTATTTT. The chain is built from TRBV4-1 and TRBJ2-3, with 10 bases aligning to TRBD1. Germline CDR1 is MGHRA and CDR2 is YSYEKL. This CDR3 region has 15 residues. Trimming cost V 4 bases and J 5 bases; bases outside gene matches: 6.

This sequence joins TRBV7-3 and TRBJ2-7, with TRBD1 identical over 7 bases. The germline V gene has CDR1 SGHTA and CDR2 FQGTGA. The CDR3 runs 15 residues. Germline trimming cut 2 bases from V and 2 bases from J; bases unmatched to any gene: 6. The CDR3 spells CASSLGEQGTYEQYF. In DNA form, the CDR3 reads TGTGCCAGCAGCTTAGGTGAACAGGGGACCTACGAGCAGTACTTC.

The V call is TRBV5-1, the J call TRBJ2-3; the match to TRBD1 covers 7 bases. The V gene's germline CDR1 is SGHRS and CDR2 YFSETQ. V lost 0 bases, J lost 4 bases, and 5 bases stayed unmatched. The CDR3 has 15 residues. CDR3 region: CASSLDGQGADTQYF. In DNA form, the CDR3 reads TGCGCCAGCAGCTTGGATGGGCAGGGGGCAGATACGCAGTATTTT.

V is TRBV7-6 and J is TRBJ2-3, with TRBD2 matching 8 bases. The length of the CDR3 is 15 residues. Germline assignment: CDR1 SGHVS and CDR2 FNYEAQ. V shed 5 bases, J shed 6 bases, and the junction held 10 bases outside the gene matches. CDR3 residues: CASSITGGAWDTQYF. The CDR3 coding sequence is TGTGCCAGCAGCATTACCGGGGGGGCATGGGATACGCAGTATTTT.

V is TRBV7-6 and J is TRBJ2-7; D may be TRBD2 (5 bases). CDR1 SGHVS and CDR2 FNYEAQ come from the germline V gene. The CDR3 runs to 13 residues. Trimming removed 4 bases at V and 3 bases at J, with 10 bases between. CDR3 residues: CASSSWENYEQYF. The CDR3 region has the DNA TGTGCCAGCAGCTCCTGGGAGAACTACGAGCAGTACTTC. The full variable domain, with the rest looked up from reference TRBV7-6 and TRBJ2-7, is GAGVSQSPRYKVTKRGQDVALRCDPISGHVSLYWYRQALGQGPEFLTYFNYEAQQDKSGLPNDRFSAERPEGSISTLTIQRTEQRDSAMYRCASSSWENYEQYFGPGTRLTVT.